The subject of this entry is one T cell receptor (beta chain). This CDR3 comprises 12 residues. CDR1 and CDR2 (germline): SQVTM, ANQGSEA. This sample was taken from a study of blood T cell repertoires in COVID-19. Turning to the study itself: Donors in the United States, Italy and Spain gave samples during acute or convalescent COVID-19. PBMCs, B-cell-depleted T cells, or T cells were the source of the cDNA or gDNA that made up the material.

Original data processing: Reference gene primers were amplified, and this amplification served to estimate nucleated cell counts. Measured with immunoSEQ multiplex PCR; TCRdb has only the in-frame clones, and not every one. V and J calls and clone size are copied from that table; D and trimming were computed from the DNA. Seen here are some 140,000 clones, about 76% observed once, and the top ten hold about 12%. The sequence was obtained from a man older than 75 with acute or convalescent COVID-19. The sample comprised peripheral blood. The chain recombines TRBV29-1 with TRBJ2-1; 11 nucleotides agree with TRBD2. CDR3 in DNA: TGCAGAGCTAGCGGGGGGTATGGTGAGCAGTTCTTC. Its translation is CRASGGYGEQFF.